The TCR beta chain described here comes from a study of CD8 T cells in ankylosing spondylitis. This clonotype was seen at least ten times. Germline V gene data show CDR1 as SGHRS and CDR2 as YFSETQ. There are 14 residues in the CDR3. V was pared by 0 bases and J by 6 bases, with 3 bases of the junction left unmatched. MiXCR, applied by TCRdb to the 5' RACE reads, yields one record per CDR3 protein. The sample has 30,000 to 45,000 distinct CDR3 sequences; roughly an eighth are singletons. The TCR sequence derives from a male donor with ankylosing spondylitis. Sequences were obtained from synovial fluid, either unsorted or a sorted T cell fraction (not recorded which). This sequence joins TRBV5-1 and TRBJ1-5, with 7 bases identical to TRBD1. The CDR3 DNA sequence: TGCGCCAGCAGCTTGGAACAGGGGAGTCAGCCCCAGCATTTT. It specifies CASSLEQGSQPQHF.